The present entry profiles one T cell receptor beta chain with its context. Primers for the PCR totalled 60 Vbeta and 13 Jbeta. Here immunoSEQ multiplex PCR was the method, and the copy in TCRdb shows in-frame clones only, minus some. The repertoire holds more than 250,000 clones, with about 90% as singletons. This CDR3 has 14 residues. CDR1 and CDR2 (germline): SGDLS, YYNGEE. V lost 4 bases to trimming and J lost 9 bases; unmatched junction nucleotides: 10. This record comes from a study of cytomegalovirus exposure and HLA in healthy donors. This receptor was identified in a woman in her late teens or twenties in good health and CMV-seronegative. The chain employs TRBV9 and TRBJ2-1; 7 bases line up with TRBD1. The sequencing sample was made of PBMCs. The CDR3 DNA reads TGTGCCAGCAGCCCTACGACAGGGTTTTCTGAGCAGTTCTTC. Its translation: CASSPTTGFSEQFF. Together with reference TRBV9 and TRBJ2-1, the CDR3 gives the full variable domain: DSGVTQTPKHLITATGQRVTLRCSPRSGDLSVYWYQQSLDQGLQFLIQYYNGEERAKGNILERFSAQQFPDLHSELNLSSLELGDSALYFCASSPTTGFSEQFFGPGTRLTVL.